This T cell receptor (beta chain) was retrieved from a study of naive and memory T cell subsets. The treatment denotes: skin biopsy from PPD injection site in Mantoux-positive individual. TCR cDNA received a 3' ligated oligonucleotide that carried a UMI. Tuberculin skin test biopsies were taken where PPD was injected in Mantoux-positive people. Cells were not sorted; total RNA input targeted about 1 to 1000 ng. Trimming took off 1 base at V and 6 bases at J, with 15 bases between the two ends. The CDR3 runs 15 residues. Germline V gene data show CDR1 as SGHVS and CDR2 as FQNEAQ. Four PCR rounds used nested alpha and beta constant region primers plus the SP2 primer. A single record per CDR3 protein comes from TCRdb applying MiXCR to the UMI-ligation and nested PCR reads. The sample lists 40,000 or so distinct CDR3 sequences, more than 9.5% occurring once.

Here the sequenced sample was skin, taken from a tuberculin skin test site. The genes are TRBV7-8 and TRBJ1-2, with D unresolved. The sequence was obtained from an adult in good health. The CDR3 protein is CASSLEGMKFDGYTF. The CDR3 DNA follows: TGTGCCAGCAGCTTAGAAGGGATGAAGTTCGATGGCTACACCTTC. Looking up the rest from reference TRBV7-8 and TRBJ1-2 gives the full variable domain: GAGVSQSPRYKVAKRGQDVALRCDPISGHVSLFWYQQALGQGPEFLTYFQNEAQLDKSGLPSDRFFAERPEGSVSTLKIQRTQQEDSAVYLCASSLEGMKFDGYTFGSGTRLTVV.